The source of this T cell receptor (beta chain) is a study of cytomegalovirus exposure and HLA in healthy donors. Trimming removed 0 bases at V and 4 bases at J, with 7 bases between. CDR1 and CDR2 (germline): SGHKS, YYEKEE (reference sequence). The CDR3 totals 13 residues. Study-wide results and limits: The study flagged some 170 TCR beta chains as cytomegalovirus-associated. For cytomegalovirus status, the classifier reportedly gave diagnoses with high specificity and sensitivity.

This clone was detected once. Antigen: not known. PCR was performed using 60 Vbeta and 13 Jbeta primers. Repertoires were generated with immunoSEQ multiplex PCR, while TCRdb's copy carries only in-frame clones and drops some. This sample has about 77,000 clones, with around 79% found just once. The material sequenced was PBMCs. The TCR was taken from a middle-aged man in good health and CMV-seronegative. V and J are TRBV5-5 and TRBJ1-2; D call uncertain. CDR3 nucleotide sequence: TGTGCCAGCAGCTTGGGAGACACCTATGGCTACACCTTC. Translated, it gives CASSLGDTYGYTF.